The present entry profiles one TCR beta chain with its context. No antigen is known for it. V lost 0 bases and J lost 3, with 7 bases in between. In germline, CDR1 is SGDLS, CDR2 YYNGEE. The CDR3 extends over 15 amino acids. All TCR cDNA molecules were individually tagged with a unique molecular identifier. Via MiXCR, TCRdb re-called the 5' RACE reads, giving one row per CDR3 protein. This repertoire shows over 75,000 distinct CDR3 sequences, roughly a fifth found once; its top ten account for roughly 5.6%. This entry comes from a study of spatial heterogeneity in lung cancer. Study-level findings and limits: Whereas they appeared in blood less at follow-up, ubiquitous expanded tumor TCRs appeared there more at resection.

Time point here: sample taken at primary tumor resection. TCRs were sequenced from unsorted whole RNA of tumor, nontumor lung or PBMC. The TCR sequence derives from a male donor with early-stage non-small cell lung cancer. The chain recombines TRBV9 with TRBJ1-6; D gene unclear. The sequenced sample was PBMCs, obtained at surgery. The CDR3 nucleotides read TGTGCCAGCAGCGTAGCGGACGACTATAATTCACCCCTCCACTTT. Amino acid sequence: CASSVADDYNSPLHF. Together with reference TRBV9 and TRBJ1-6, the CDR3 gives the full variable domain: DSGVTQTPKHLITATGQRVTLRCSPRSGDLSVYWYQQSLDQGLQFLIQYYNGEERAKGNILERFSAQQFPDLHSELNLSSLELGDSALYFCASSVADDYNSPLHFGNGTRLTVT.